Within the sample, the clone carrying this T cell receptor beta chain is medium-sized. The sample comes from a study of sequential checkpoint blockade in melanoma. This table comes from immunoSEQ multiplex PCR, and its TCRdb copy is limited to in-frame clones, with some not included. The sample has around 18,000 clones; around four fifths are singletons. J lost 3 bases, V lost 7 bases, and 22 bases had no gene match. The CDR3 runs to 18 residues. Treatment specified: randomized to nivolumab then ipilimumab (arm A) or the reverse (arm B). Sequenced material: CD8+ T cells sorted from blood (inferred from file names), taken from a patient given nivolumab and ipilimumab in sequence. The V and J genes are TRBV5-3 and TRBJ2-7, with 7 positions matching TRBD1. TRBV5-3 is sorted into the ORF group, with uncertain function. The receptor comes from a human donor with melanoma. The CDR3 DNA follows: TGTGCCAGAGGGCGGACAGGTAGTACTGAAGGTTGCGACTACGAGCAGTACTTC. Translating gives CARGRTGSTEGCDYEQYF.